This TCR beta chain was observed in a study of shared clonotypes between healthy human individuals. Study as a whole: The study drew on a couple of women and a few men aged 18 to 49 as donors. Findings of the study overall: Clonotypes shared by all four donors outscored non-shared clonotypes in generation probability. Researchers sampled only blood; tissue repertoires likely differ.

Those who donated were healthy HIV-negative adults, with no recent acute infections or vaccinations reported. Points on this clone: No antigen is known for it.

TCRdb keeps only in-frame clones here, not all; method: immunoSEQ multiplex PCR. The sample shows around 2.5 million clones, 93% of them seen only once. Trimming removed 8 bases at V and 0 bases at J, with 12 bases between. Germline CDR1 reads SGHAT; CDR2 reads FQNNGV. This CDR3 region has 14 residues. V gene TRBV11-2 combines with J gene TRBJ2-3; possible D gene TRBD2, 5 bases. The source material was naive CD4+ T cells from PBMCs. Documented subset: CD45RA+ positively selected. This clonotype originated in a man younger than 35 in good health. Some clones in this sample may be carry-over from other donors' samples. The CDR3 DNA reads as TGTGCCAGCCGAAGGGAGACAAGCACAGATACGCAGTATTTT. Translated, it gives CASRRETSTDTQYF.